What follows are 12 T cell receptor beta chains derived from one specimen sequenced in a study of T cells after yellow fever vaccination. From the 5' RACE reads, TCRdb called clonotypes with MiXCR, one entry per CDR3 protein. Of tens of thousands of distinct CDR3 sequences in the sample, 6% to 7.5% were seen once. The sequencing here drew on CD8+ T cells sorted from PBMCs, taken 15 days after the yellow fever booster vaccination. The receptors were sampled from a man aged 25-40 years who received the YFV17D yellow fever vaccine.

This clonotype was counted at least ten times. This chain joins TRBV10-3 and TRBJ2-7, with D possibly called TRBD1 or TRBD2 (5 bases each). The CDR3 extends over 15 amino acids. In germline, CDR1 is ENHRY, CDR2 SYGVKD. Trimming removed 0 bases at V and 0 bases at J, with 9 bases between. CDR3 sequence reads: CAISESGGSSYEQYF. In nucleotides, the CDR3 is TGTGCCATCAGTGAGTCTGGGGGTAGCTCCTACGAGCAGTACTTC.

This clonotype was seen many times. The genes are TRBV29-1 and TRBJ1-2, with D hard to call. The CDR3 extends over 12 amino acids. Germline V lookup: CDR1 SQVTM, CDR2 ANQGSEA. V was shortened by 2 bases and J by 1 base, with 5 bases between the two germline ends. CDR3 DNA sequence: TGCAGCGTTGAATCCGATAACTATGGCTACACCTTC. As protein: CSVESDNYGYTF.

This clonotype was recorded at least ten times. The rearrangement uses TRBV5-1 and TRBJ2-7; D tentatively reads TRBD1 or TRBD2 (6 bases each). The germline V and J ends were trimmed by 5 bases and 3 bases, with 15 bases remaining between them. Germline V gene data show CDR1 as SGHRS and CDR2 as YFSETQ. The CDR3 totals 14 residues. CDR3 bases: TGCGCCAGCAGGACGGAGGGCAGGGGCTACGAGCAGTACTTC. It yields the protein CASRTEGRGYEQYF.

This clonotype was counted only a few times. This chain joins TRBV11-2 and TRBJ2-2, with a weak D call TRBD1 (5 bases). This CDR3 spans 17 amino acids. In germline, CDR1 is SGHAT, CDR2 FQNNGV. Trimming left V 0 bases short and J 0 bases short, with 11 bases between. The CDR3 DNA reads TGTGCCAGCAGCTTAGATCTCTGGGGCACGAACACCGGGGAGCTGTTTTTT. This codes for CASSLDLWGTNTGELFF.

Many counts were recorded for this clonotype. Relative to the germline gene, one junction end is altered; a read error may explain this. The rearrangement joins TRBV12-3 or TRBV12-4 to TRBJ2-5; 7 bases are shared with TRBD2. The CDR3 runs to 13 residues. This chain's CDR3 is CASSLGLGETQYF. The CDR3 DNA reads TGTGCCAGCAGCTTAGGACTAGGAGAGACCCAGTACTTC.

Many counts were recorded for this clonotype. The chain recombines TRBV20-1 with TRBJ2-7; unclear D gene. Germline lookup yields CDR1 DFQATT and CDR2 SNEGSKA (reference sequence). The CDR3 length is 14 residues. Between the trimmed V and J ends, which lost 5 bases and 6 bases, there was a span of 20 bases. DNA for the CDR3: TGCAGTGCTTCCTCGGTGCACCCCCCCAGCGAGCAGTACTTC. Its translation is CSASSVHPPSEQYF.

This clonotype was recorded many times. V is TRBV6-1 and J is TRBJ1-1, with 10 bases identical to TRBD1. Per the germline V gene, CDR1 is MNHNS and CDR2 is SASEGT. V lost 6 bases to trimming and J lost 1 base; unmatched junction nucleotides: 11. This CDR3 has 17 residues. CDR3 DNA: TGTGCCAGCAGATCCGGGACAGGGGCCGTTTCGAACACTGAAGCTTTCTTT. It encodes CASRSGTGAVSNTEAFF.

The sample holds many counts of this clonotype. The gene calls are TRBV14 and TRBJ2-7; D is unresolved. The CDR3 has 12 residues. Germline CDR1 SGHDN, CDR2 FVKESK. The V end was cut by 3 bases, the J end by 4 bases, with 7 bases between. The CDR3 region is CASSQYSYEQYF. In DNA form, the CDR3 reads TGTGCCAGCAGCCAGTACTCTTACGAGCAGTACTTC.

In this sample, this clonotype turned up many times. This chain uses TRBV28 with TRBJ2-7; D unclear. The CDR3 extends over 14 amino acids. The V gene lost 1 base and the J gene lost 3 bases, with 10 bases spanning the gap. Germline V gives CDR1 MDHEN, CDR2 SYDVKM. CDR3 in DNA: TGTGCCAGCAGTTTATTTGTCAGATACTACGAGCAGTACTTC. Its translation: CASSLFVRYYEQYF.

There are many counts of this clonotype. The chain links TRBV7-9 to TRBJ2-1; D might be TRBD1 or TRBD2, each matching 5 bases. V was clipped by 5 bases and J by 15 bases, with 14 bases between them. This CDR3 comprises 11 residues. Germline CDR1 reads SEHNR; CDR2 reads FQNEAQ (reference sequence). As DNA, the CDR3 is TGTGCCAGCAGCGGGACCATAAATACGTTCTTC. Translating gives CASSGTINTFF. The variable domain in full, completed from reference TRBV7-9 and TRBJ2-1, reads DTGVSQNPRHKITKRGQNVTFRCDPISEHNRLYWYRQTLGQGPEFLTYFQNEAQLEKSRLLSDRFSAERPKGSFSTLEIQRTEQGDSAMYLCASSGTINTFFGPGTRLTVL.

This clonotype was seen many times. CDR3 nucleotide sequence: TGTGCCAGCAGCTGGACTCCCGTCGGCGGGGAGCTGTTTTTT. It is translated as CASSWTPVGGELFF. This chain connects TRBV25-1 to TRBJ2-2; TRBD2 might be the D (5 bases). Trimming shortened V by 6 bases and J by 7 bases, and 15 bases separated the two germline ends. Looked up from germline, CDR1 is MGHDK and CDR2 is SYGVNS. The CDR3 contains 14 residues.

In its sample, this clonotype was seen many times. The chain is built from TRBV4-2 and TRBJ1-4; no firm D call. Looked up from germline, CDR1 is LGHNA and CDR2 is YNFKEQ. Trimming stripped 0 bases from V and 4 bases from J, with 9 bases between. The CDR3 is made up of 15 amino acids. DNA of the CDR3: TGTGCCAGCAGCCAAGAGGAGGGCGTTAATGAAAAACTGTTTTTT. Translating gives CASSQEEGVNEKLFF.